This T cell receptor (beta chain) derives from a study of blood T cell repertoires in COVID-19 (dated by TCRdb to 2020 to 2021). About the investigation overall: Collaborator samples came from the United States, Italy and Spain and covered acute and convalescent phases of COVID-19. The prospective study material was composed of cDNA or gDNA derived from T cells, B-cell-depleted T cells, or PBMCs. The dataset comprised deeply sampled blood TCRbeta repertoires from subjects exposed to, actively infected with, or recovered from COVID-19. The repertoires were released in a freely available public database intended as a resource for research on the immune response to SARS-CoV-2. The samples were drawn from two sources: the first 160 participants of the ongoing ImmuneRACE study, and approximately 1,300 subjects contributed by 6 global collaborators. A de-identified subject ID, COVID-19 status, age in years and sex were almost always included in the sample metadata. Where available, HLA class I and class II types were obtained from metadata supplied by the sample provider rather than from assay-based typing.

The study at large found these results: Clinical and demographic metadata were provided uncurated, with the amount varying by source and participant.

With respect to this clone: No antigen is known for it. Base qualities are not recorded, but no much larger clone differs from it by a single base.

Each collaborating institution followed its own protocols to collect whole blood in K2EDTA tubes. For TCRbeta analysis, collaborators shipped samples as frozen whole blood, isolated PBMCs, or DNA extracted from either of those sample types. The germline V gene (reference sequence) gives CDR1 as MNHEY and CDR2 as SMNVEV. Germline trimming: 1 base from V, 7 bases from J; junction bases outside gene matches: 18. Measured from the cysteine to the phenylalanine, the CDR3 is 19 residues long. Only the CDR3 DNA stays, 57 bases, in frame from base 1. TCRbeta CDR3 regions were amplified from genomic DNA by means of the immunoSEQ Assay, a bias-controlled multiplex PCR. The published analysis was carried out like this. The number of nucleated cells in each sample was estimated from the amplification of reference gene primers within the assay. Sequence reads were collapsed and filtered to measure the absolute abundance of every unique TCRbeta CDR3 rearrangement. For each sample, productive Simpson clonality was calculated by taking the square root of Simpson's diversity index across productive rearrangements. The immuneACCESS repertoire file appears here via TCRdb, limited to in-frame rearrangements. These files lack a portion of the clones; in checked studies, under half of the deficit traces to unresolved V genes, and the cause of the others is not known. The DNA gave D and trimming, while V, J and clone size come from that table. Present in this sample are about 55,000 clones, less than 95% of which were seen just once. 5.5% to 7.5% of the sample belongs to the ten largest clones.

This clonotype originated in a man aged 35-49 years with acute or convalescent COVID-19. Rearrangement joined TRBV27 to TRBJ2-1; 8 central bases correspond to TRBD2. The sample comprised peripheral blood. The encoded CDR3 is CASSLLQGGAGGYLNEQFF. The sequenced DNA is TGTGCCAGCAGTTTATTGCAAGGGGGGGCGGGAGGTTATCTGAATGAGCAGTTCTTC.